A selection of T cell receptor beta chains follows, all from one sample in a study of post-analysis software for immune sequencing data. TCRdb re-called the PCR reads through MiXCR, storing one row per CDR3 protein. The data show 750,000 to 950,000 distinct CDR3 sequences, approximately 53% seen once. Sequenced input: blood. The receptors originated from a girl aged 5-17 years with multiple sclerosis. Each CDR3 is given with its conserved first and last residue. The D gene is left open where the match is weak. Size is stated for part of the rows, as once, few or many counts, or as a class when the clone is expanded.

v_gene	len	abundance	j_gene	d_gene	CDR3nt	CDR3aa
TRBV20-1	14	-	TRBJ2-7	-	TGCAGTGCCCTCCCCACAACCGGCTCCTACGAGCAGTACTTC	CSALPTTGSYEQYF
TRBV10-3	14	once	TRBJ1-1	-	TGTGCCACCACCGGGCGGGACACCGTCACTGAAGCTTTCTTT	CATTGRDTVTEAFF
TRBV5-5	14	-	TRBJ2-5	TRBD1	TGTGCCAGCAGCCAACAGGGGCCTGGAGAGACCCAGTACTTC	CASSQQGPGETQYF
TRBV29-1	15	-	TRBJ2-1	-	TGCAGCGTCGTAATCGATCTTAACCTTTGGAATGAGCAGTTCTTC	CSVVIDLNLWNEQFF
TRBV9	14	-	TRBJ2-2	TRBD2	TGTGCCAGCACCAATCTCGGGACTAGCGGGGAGCTGTTTTTT	CASTNLGTSGELFF
TRBV5-1	15	few	TRBJ2-1	TRBD2	TGCGCCACCAGACTTAGCGGGAGTAACGGCAATGAGCAGTTCTTC	CATRLSGSNGNEQFF
TRBV10-3	15	-	TRBJ2-7	TRBD2	TGTGCCATCAGTGAATCCCGGGACTACTCCTACGAGCAGTACTTC	CAISESRDYSYEQYF
TRBV20-1	16	-	TRBJ2-5	TRBD2	TGCAGTGCTAGGACTAGCGGGAGGGCCGCGAAAGAGACCCAGTACTTC	CSARTSGRAAKETQYF
TRBV11-2	16	-	TRBJ2-3	-	TGTGCCAGCAGCTTAGCTGGAGGGGGGCCACCAGATACGCAGTATTTT	CASSLAGGGPPDTQYF
TRBV5-1	14	few	TRBJ2-5	TRBD1	TGCGCCAGCAGCACCGGGACAGGGGAGGAGACCCAGTACTTC	CASSTGTGEETQYF
TRBV12-3/TRBV12-4	15	-	TRBJ1-2	-	TGTGCCAGCAGCCCCGGAGACCGGGCCCTCTATGGCTACACCTTC	CASSPGDRALYGYTF
TRBV7-8	15	few	TRBJ2-7	-	TGTGCCAGCACCTCAGGGGCAGGGGCATCCTACGAGCAGTACTTC	CASTSGAGASYEQYF
TRBV20-1	13	-	TRBJ2-4	TRBD2	TGCAGTGCTAGATGGGAGGGCGTGAACATTCAGTACTTC	CSARWEGVNIQYF
TRBV20-1	14	many	TRBJ2-5	TRBD2	TGCAGTGCTATGGGACTAGCGGGGCAAGAGACCCAGTACTTC	CSAMGLAGQETQYF